The clone carrying this T cell receptor (beta chain) came up many times. The sample is drawn from a study of T-cell reconstitution after alpha-beta-depleted transplantation in children. The library targeted TCRbeta and was prepared with unique molecular identifiers. TCRdb re-called the PCR reads through MiXCR, storing one row per CDR3 protein. The sample contains 150,000 to 250,000 distinct CDR3 sequences, approximately 6% of which appear only once. This CDR3 contains 14 residues. V was clipped by 5 bases and J by 2 bases, with 10 bases between them. The receptor's source is a girl under three years old with combined immunodeficiency, due to receive a stem cell transplant. This chain joins TRBV12-3 or TRBV12-4 and TRBJ1-5; a possible D gene is TRBD1 (6 bases). This specimen consisted of PBMCs, obtained before TCRalphabeta/CD19-depleted stem cell transplant. CDR3 coding DNA: TGTGCCAGCAGTACAGGGAAGGGCAATCAGCCCCAGCATTTT. Protein sequence: CASSTGKGNQPQHF.